The 30 T cell receptor beta chains listed next were all sequenced from one sample in a study of blood T cell repertoires in COVID-19. Data came from immunoSEQ multiplex PCR; TCRdb stores just in-frame clones and leaves some out. The table shows some 240,000 clones, with approximately 84% occurring only once. Sequencing was done on a sample of PBMCs or T cells enriched from blood (not recorded which). The receptors here all came from a woman in her thirties or forties with acute COVID-19.

This chain connects TRBV15 to TRBJ2-7; 7 nucleotides match TRBD1. Trimming took 0 bases from V and 5 from J; bases not matched to a gene: 7. Germline CDR1 and CDR2: LNHNV and YYDKDF (reference sequence). The CDR3 runs to 15 residues. CDR3: CATSRDGGQTNEQYF. The CDR3 DNA follows: TGTGCCACCAGCAGAGATGGGGGACAGACCAACGAGCAGTACTTC.

The chain links TRBV2 to TRBJ1-2; no definite D call. The CDR3 loop spans 15 amino acids. Trimming took 4 bases from V and 2 from J, leaving 14 bases between them. Germline V gene data show CDR1 as SNHLY and CDR2 as FYNNEI. CDR3 amino acids: CASSVSRGLNYGYTF. The CDR3 bases are TGTGCCAGCAGTGTTTCCAGAGGGTTAAACTATGGCTACACCTTC.

The gene calls are TRBV3-1 (or the pseudogene TRBV3-2) and TRBJ1-4, with a tentative D call TRBD1 (6 bases). The CDR3 has 15 residues. From germline, CDR1 is LGHDT and CDR2 YNNKEL (reference sequence). Trimming stripped 5 bases from V and 3 bases from J, with 13 bases between. CDR3 loop: CASSTRQAANEKLFF. CDR3 coding DNA: TGTGCCAGCAGCACTCGACAGGCTGCTAATGAAAAACTGTTTTTT.

Points on this clone: Other nucleotide sequences in the sample specify the same CDR3. V usage is TRBV7-3 and J usage is TRBJ1-6, with unresolved D. CDR1 and CDR2 (germline): SGHTA, FQGTGA. The CDR3 totals 13 residues. Between the trimmed V and J ends, which lost 2 bases and 8 bases, there was a span of 7 bases. The CDR3 spells CASSLSADSPLHF. The CDR3 DNA follows: TGTGCCAGCAGCTTATCCGCGGATTCACCCCTCCACTTT.

The count of this clone is one. The rearrangement uses TRBV6-6 and TRBJ2-7; D might be TRBD1 (6 bases). The germline gives CDR1 MNHNY, CDR2 SVGAGI (reference sequence). V lost 5 bases and J 6 bases, leaving 14 bases between the germline ends. There are 13 residues in the CDR3. The CDR3 coding sequence is TGTGCCAGCAGTACAGGGAAAGTCGGCGAGCAGTACTTC. It encodes CASSTGKVGEQYF.

This clone was recorded once. The chain uses TRBV5-4 and TRBJ1-1; 7 nucleotides match TRBD1. The CDR3 contains 14 residues. Germline CDR1 reads SGHNT; CDR2 reads YYREEE (reference sequence). Trimming took 2 bases from V and 4 from J; bases not matched to a gene: 5. CDR3: CASSLQGPGTEAFF. The CDR3, as DNA: TGTGCCAGCAGCTTACAGGGGCCCGGCACTGAAGCTTTCTTT.

This clone has just one count. This chain joins TRBV10-1 and TRBJ1-1; 8 nucleotides align to TRBD1. Germline CDR1 reads WNHNN; CDR2 reads SYGVQD (reference sequence). With 10 bases clipped from V and 6 bases from J, the junction kept 13 bases outside the gene matches. There are 14 residues in the CDR3. The CDR3 loop reads CATSPGTGFSEAFF. In DNA form, the CDR3 reads TGCGCCACATCTCCCGGGACAGGTTTTTCTGAAGCTTTCTTT.

V usage is TRBV11-2 and J usage is TRBJ2-1; 7 positions match TRBD2. Germline trimming cut 1 base from V and 1 base from J; bases unmatched to any gene: 13. The CDR3 loop spans 19 amino acids. Germline CDR1 is SGHAT and CDR2 is FQNNGV. The CDR3 loop is CASSLALHGSGSSYNEQFF. In DNA form, the CDR3 reads TGTGCCAGCAGCTTAGCCCTTCACGGTAGCGGGTCGTCCTACAATGAGCAGTTCTTC. Full variable domain (missing parts from reference TRBV11-2 and TRBJ2-1): EAGVAQSPRYKIIEKRQSVAFWCNPISGHATLYWYQQILGQGPKLLIQFQNNGVVDDSQLPKDRFSAERLKGVDSTLKIQPAKLEDSAVYLCASSLALHGSGSSYNEQFFGPGTRLTVL.

The V gene is TRBV27, the J gene TRBJ2-1, with D hard to call. Germline CDR1 MNHEY, CDR2 SMNVEV (reference sequence). This CDR3 region has 15 residues. Trimming pared 1 base from V and 8 bases from J, leaving 15 bases between. Written as DNA, the CDR3 is TGTGCCAGCAGTTTATTGGGCACTGGTCGCGATGAGCAGTTCTTC. Encoded protein: CASSLLGTGRDEQFF.

With regard to this clone: The same CDR3 is also encoded by other DNA sequences in this sample. The chain recombines TRBV13 with TRBJ2-5; 12 nucleotides line up with TRBD2. This CDR3 region has 16 residues. The germline V gene has CDR1 PRHDT and CDR2 FYEKMQ (reference sequence). V dropped 0 bases and J dropped 2; count of bases not matched to a gene: 1. In DNA, the CDR3 is TGTGCCAGCAGCTTAGGACTAGCGGGAGGTCAAGAGACCCAGTACTTC. This gives the protein CASSLGLAGGQETQYF.

The chain links TRBV19 to TRBJ2-1, with 8 bases fitting TRBD2. Unmatched junction bases numbered 5, after V lost 2 bases and J lost 8 bases. The CDR3 is made up of 14 amino acids. Germline V gives CDR1 LNHDA, CDR2 SQIVND (reference sequence). The DNA for the CDR3 is TGTGCCAGTAGTATAACGGGAGGGGTGGATGAGCAGTTCTTC. This codes for CASSITGGVDEQFF.

This sequence joins TRBV24-1 and TRBJ2-3, with no clear D. The V gene lost 5 bases and the J gene lost 11 bases, with 19 bases spanning the gap. This CDR3 is 14 amino acids long. In germline, CDR1 is KGHDR, CDR2 SFDVKD. CDR3 sequence reads: CATSAFPTDIKQYF. The CDR3 nucleotides are TGTGCCACCAGTGCTTTTCCCACAGATATTAAGCAGTATTTT.

The rearrangement uses TRBV11-2 and TRBJ2-7; 8 nucleotides align to TRBD1. The V gene end was trimmed by 2 bases and the J gene end by 2 bases; junction bases not matched to a gene: 5. The CDR3 sequence is 15 residues long. The germline V gene has CDR1 SGHAT and CDR2 FQNNGV. The DNA for the CDR3 is TGTGCCAGCAGCTTAAAACAGGGGGACCCCTACGAGCAGTACTTC. Amino acid sequence: CASSLKQGDPYEQYF. Combining the CDR3 with reference TRBV11-2 and TRBJ2-7 gives the whole variable domain EAGVAQSPRYKIIEKRQSVAFWCNPISGHATLYWYQQILGQGPKLLIQFQNNGVVDDSQLPKDRFSAERLKGVDSTLKIQPAKLEDSAVYLCASSLKQGDPYEQYFGPGTRLTVT.

The chain couples TRBV7-2 to TRBJ1-4; 8 bases are a match to TRBD1. The CDR3 has 16 amino acids. J lost 0 bases, V lost 3 bases, and 3 bases had no gene match. Germline assignment: CDR1 SGHTA and CDR2 FQGNSA. The CDR3 sequence: CASSFRGRATNEKLFF. The CDR3 bases are TGTGCCAGCAGCTTCAGGGGGCGGGCAACTAATGAAAAACTGTTTTTT.

The chain joins TRBV9 to TRBJ1-1, with a weak D call TRBD1 (5 bases). The germline V gene has CDR1 SGDLS and CDR2 YYNGEE. The CDR3 length is 15 residues. V was shortened by 0 bases and J by 0 bases, with 9 bases between the two germline ends. In nucleotides, the CDR3 is TGTGCCAGCAGCGTAGGGCACAGGCTGAACACTGAAGCTTTCTTT. Amino acid sequence: CASSVGHRLNTEAFF.

The rearrangement links TRBV6-5 to TRBJ1-2; D possibly corresponds to TRBD1 (5 bases). CDR1 and CDR2 from the germline V gene are MNHEY and SVGAGI. With 5 bases removed from V and 7 bases from J, the gap between germline ends came to 14 bases. The CDR3 runs to 13 residues. In nucleotides, the CDR3 is TGTGCCAGCAGTCCGGATTTGGGGGGTGGCTACACCTTC. Protein product: CASSPDLGGGYTF.

The rearrangement links TRBV11-3 to TRBJ2-7; a weak D match, TRBD2 (5 bases). Trimming removed 3 bases from V and 3 bases from J, with 12 bases in between. Germline V gene lookup returns CDR1 SGHNT and CDR2 YENEEA. This CDR3 spans 14 amino acids. The CDR3 DNA reads as TGTGCCAGCAGCTTTGGACGGGGAGTCTACGAGCAGTACTTC. Protein product: CASSFGRGVYEQYF. Together with reference TRBV11-3 and TRBJ2-7, the CDR3 gives the full variable domain: EAGVVQSPRYKIIEKKQPVAFWCNPISGHNTLYWYLQNLGQGPELLIRYENEEAVDDSQLPKDRFSAERLKGVDSTLKIQPAELGDSAVYLCASSFGRGVYEQYFGPGTRLTVT.

The chain couples TRBV10-2 to TRBJ2-7, with 8 positions matching TRBD1. V lost 11 bases to trimming and J lost 3 bases; unmatched junction nucleotides: 9. Germline V CDR1 and CDR2: WSHSY, SAAADI. The CDR3 runs to 13 residues. CDR3 in amino acids: CASYRGENYEQYF. The CDR3 region has the DNA TGCGCCTCCTACAGGGGGGAGAACTACGAGCAGTACTTC.

The J gene is TRBJ2-7, the V gene TRBV4-2; 8 bases are shared with TRBD1. Germline assignment: CDR1 LGHNA and CDR2 YNFKEQ. This CDR3 has 14 residues. Trimming cost V 3 bases and J 2 bases; bases outside gene matches: 3. CDR3 residues: CASSQGQDTYEQYF. The CDR3 DNA reads as TGTGCCAGCAGCCAGGGACAGGACACCTACGAGCAGTACTTC.

The chain joins TRBV20-1 to TRBJ2-7; TRBD2 agrees at 9 bases. This CDR3 contains 17 residues. Trimming at V came to 3 bases and at J to 3 bases, leaving 15 bases not matched to a gene. Germline CDR1 DFQATT, CDR2 SNEGSKA (reference sequence). The CDR3, as DNA: TGCAGTGCTAGTAGGCTAGCGGGAAATCTAGCCGGCTACGAGCAGTACTTC. Protein sequence: CSASRLAGNLAGYEQYF.

This chain connects TRBV19 to TRBJ2-5; 7 nucleotides match TRBD1. The V and J ends lost 5 bases and 5 bases, in that order; junction bases with no gene match: 8. Germline V lookup: CDR1 LNHDA, CDR2 SQIVND (reference sequence). The CDR3 is 14 residues long. CDR3 loop: CASSDHRGKETQYF. CDR3 in DNA: TGTGCCAGTAGTGACCACAGGGGAAAGGAGACCCAGTACTTC.

The chain is built from TRBV6-5 and TRBJ1-1; 9 nucleotides match TRBD1. CDR1 and CDR2 (germline): MNHEY, SVGAGI. The CDR3 loop spans 15 amino acids. V dropped 3 bases and J dropped 6; count of bases not matched to a gene: 8. This CDR3 reads CASSYETGGASEAFF. The CDR3 DNA reads as TGTGCCAGCAGTTATGAAACAGGGGGCGCGTCTGAAGCTTTCTTT.

The chain recombines TRBV28 with TRBJ2-7; a weak D match, TRBD1 (5 bases). V was clipped by 2 bases and J by 2 bases, with 10 bases between them. Germline CDR1 and CDR2: MDHEN and SYDVKM. The CDR3 is 14 residues long. The CDR3 DNA reads as TGTGCCAGCAGTTTACGACAGTTACCCTACGAGCAGTACTTC. Its protein product is CASSLRQLPYEQYF.

The chain recombines TRBV18 with TRBJ2-3, with 14 bases identical to TRBD2. This CDR3 has 16 residues. Trimming took 6 bases from V and 2 from J; bases not matched to a gene: 4. CDR1 is KGHSH, CDR2 LQKENI, per germline. The CDR3 loop is CASSGLAGVDTDTQYF. The CDR3 DNA follows: TGTGCCAGCTCGGGACTAGCGGGAGTGGACACAGATACGCAGTATTTT.

This clone was counted once. The rearrangement links TRBV12-5 to TRBJ1-5; 9 positions match TRBD1. Unmatched junction bases numbered 11, after V lost 6 bases and J lost 5 bases. Germline V gene data show CDR1 as LGHNT and CDR2 as FRNRAP. This CDR3 comprises 16 residues. The CDR3 DNA sequence: TGTGCTAGTGGCCCTACCGGAGGGACAGGGTATCAGCCCCAGCATTTT. Protein product: CASGPTGGTGYQPQHF.

The chain links TRBV11-2 to TRBJ2-3, with 8 bases aligning to TRBD2. Germline V gives CDR1 SGHAT, CDR2 FQNNGV. J lost 2 bases, V lost 5 bases, and 6 bases had no gene match. CDR3 length: 15 amino acids. The CDR3 loop reads CASSRGGAATDTQYF. The CDR3 nucleotides are TGTGCCAGCAGCCGGGGGGGAGCTGCCACAGATACGCAGTATTTT.

This clone was detected a few times. The chain carries TRBV7-8 and TRBJ2-7; TRBD1 matches at 8 bases. The germline CDR1 and CDR2 sequences are SGHVS and FQNEAQ. V lost 5 bases, J lost 2 bases, and 8 bases stayed unmatched. The CDR3 runs to 15 residues. The CDR3 loop reads CASSRLRQGTYEQYF. The CDR3, as DNA: TGTGCCAGCAGCCGTCTAAGACAGGGGACCTACGAGCAGTACTTC.

The CDR3 loop is CASSPEADGLRQPQHF. In DNA form, the CDR3 reads TGTGCCAGCAGCCCCGAAGCGGACGGCCTCCGGCAGCCCCAGCATTTT. The chain is built from TRBV4-2 and TRBJ1-5, with D unresolved. V lost 4 bases, J lost 7 bases, and 20 bases lay in between. The germline gives CDR1 LGHNA, CDR2 YNFKEQ. This CDR3 is built from 16 residues.

V usage is TRBV28 and J usage is TRBJ1-5, with TRBD1 matching over 7 bases. Trimming took 8 bases from V and 4 from J; bases not matched to a gene: 5. The CDR3 loop spans 13 amino acids. The germline V gene has CDR1 MDHEN and CDR2 SYDVKM. In nucleotides, the CDR3 is TGTGCCAGCTTGTCAGGGGGAAATCAGCCCCAGCATTTT. Its translation: CASLSGGNQPQHF.

The chain links TRBV7-3 to TRBJ2-1; D is unclear. Trimming stripped 5 bases from V and 11 bases from J, with 16 bases between. CDR1 is SGHTA, CDR2 FQGTGA, per germline. This CDR3 contains 13 residues. Here the CDR3 reads CASSPQDPGKQFF. The CDR3 region has the DNA TGTGCCAGCAGCCCTCAGGATCCTGGAAAGCAGTTCTTC.